This entry concerns a single T cell receptor (beta chain). Its antigen is not identified. TCRdb reprocessed the 5' RACE reads and reports one entry per CDR3 protein, with no DNA. Recorded for this sample: about 300,000 distinct CDR3 sequences. This CDR3 has 14 residues. CDR1 is MNHEY and CDR2 is SMNVEV in the germline V gene (reference sequence). This sample is part of a study of monozygotic twins with inflammatory bowel disease. Points from the study as a whole: Lower TCRbeta diversity (inverse Simpson) was seen in IBD patients than in healthy co-twins.

The TCR sequence derives from a human donor with ulcerative colitis or Crohn's disease, or a healthy co-twin of an affected twin (not recorded which). The rearrangement joins TRBV27 to TRBJ1-1; the TCRdb call, TRBD1, lacks DNA for checking. The material sequenced was blood. This chain's CDR3 is CASSLRGGFTEAFF.